This TCR beta chain derives from a study of vaccination and CD4 T cells after COVID-19. Note on this clonotype: Its specificity is not known. At one end, the junction sequence differs from germline, possibly due to a read error.

Sequencing of cultured CD4+ T cell DNA used the Oncomine TCR Beta short-read assay. One entry per CDR3 protein results from TCRdb running MiXCR on the PCR reads. There are about 11,000 distinct CDR3 sequences in the sample; approximately 50% occur only once, and about 20% lies in the top ten. The treatment is: 10-day PBMC culture with coronavirus spike peptide pools or control peptides (ViraFEST assay). Positive PCR tests came between March and December 2020, ahead of the US Alpha, Beta and Delta variants. Whole-study findings and limits: Spike mono-reactive clones accounted for 304 of the 307 vaccine-specific clones found in convalescent patients. With convalescent patients, a median 86.3% of reactive clones emerged solely after vaccination.

The receptor comes from a human donor who had recovered from COVID-19. The sequencing sample was made of CD4+ T cells from blood, cultured in vitro.

The CDR3 nucleotides are TGCAGTGCTAGTCCCGAATGGGAAGAAAAGCTGTTTTTT. It is translated as CSASPEWEEKLFF. This rearrangement joins TRBV20-1 to TRBJ1-4; D is unresolved. The CDR3 is 13 residues long. The V gene's germline CDR1 is DFQATT and CDR2 SNEGSKA (reference sequence).